Listed here are 13 T cell receptor beta chains from one sample, sequenced in a study of blood T cell repertoires in COVID-19. Only in-frame clones appear in the TCRdb table, and some are missing; sequencing was by immunoSEQ multiplex PCR. The table records more than 150,000 clones, roughly 80% of them present only once. What was sequenced was peripheral blood. The receptors shown here come from a woman aged 25 to 45 with acute or convalescent COVID-19.

This chain links TRBV28 with TRBJ1-1, with D unclear. CDR1 and CDR2 from the germline V gene are MDHEN and SYDVKM. Trimming cost V 1 base and J 8 bases, with 11 bases left between them. The CDR3 loop spans 13 amino acids. The CDR3 coding sequence is TGTGCCAGCAGTTTATTTATGACGGGGGAAGCTTTCTTT. Its protein product is CASSLFMTGEAFF.

The chain employs TRBV10-2 and TRBJ2-3; tentatively, D is TRBD2 (5 bases). The CDR3 sequence is 13 residues long. Germline V gene lookup returns CDR1 WSHSY and CDR2 SAAADI. V lost 10 bases and J 1 base, leaving 12 bases between the germline ends. CDR3 sequence: CAIGPAGTDTQYF. The CDR3 region has the DNA TGCGCCATCGGGCCAGCGGGCACAGATACGCAGTATTTT.

The chain couples TRBV6-5 to TRBJ2-1; 8 bases are a match to TRBD2. Trimming took 5 bases from V and 6 from J; bases not matched to a gene: 6. Germline CDR1 and CDR2: MNHEY and SVGAGI. The CDR3 has 14 amino acids. This CDR3 reads CASSRRGGGNEQFF. In DNA, the CDR3 is TGTGCCAGCAGTCGCCGGGGGGGAGGCAATGAGCAGTTCTTC.

The CDR3 spells CASSLSGLSTDTQYF. DNA for the CDR3: TGCGCCAGCAGCTTATCAGGGCTTAGCACAGATACGCAGTATTTT. The J gene is TRBJ2-3, the V gene TRBV5-1; D is possibly TRBD1 (5 bases). With 2 bases removed from V and 0 bases from J, the gap between germline ends came to 10 bases. Germline V gene lookup returns CDR1 SGHRS and CDR2 YFSETQ. The CDR3 is 15 amino acids.

In its sample, this clone was seen a few times. This chain links TRBV4-3 with TRBJ2-5, with D maybe TRBD2 (7 bases). Deletions cut 4 bases from V and 5 bases from J, with 20 bases between. From germline, CDR1 is LGHNA and CDR2 YSLEER. This CDR3 is built from 16 residues. CDR3 amino acids: CASSPSGGGAGETQYF. The CDR3 DNA sequence: TGCGCCAGCAGCCCGTCAGGAGGGGGGGCCGGGGAGACCCAGTACTTC.

The chain combines TRBV3-1 (or the pseudogene TRBV3-2) with TRBJ2-1, with D possibly TRBD2 on 5 matching bases. This CDR3 contains 16 residues. Germline values: CDR1 LGHDT, CDR2 YNNKEL (reference sequence). The V end was cut by 3 bases, the J end by 10 bases, with 22 bases between. The DNA for the CDR3 is TGTGCCAGCAGCCATATCCCTAGCCACCCCAGGTCAGAGCAGTTCTTC. Amino acids: CASSHIPSHPRSEQFF.

The V gene is TRBV27, the J gene TRBJ2-7; TRBD1 matches at 9 bases. After removal of 0 bases from V and 2 bases from J, the junction contained 11 bases not matched to a gene. CDR1 and CDR2 from the germline V gene are MNHEY and SMNVEV (reference sequence). This CDR3 is built from 18 residues. The DNA for the CDR3 is TGTGCCAGCAGTTTATCGAACCCGACAGGGGGATATCCCTACGAGCAGTACTTC. This gives the protein CASSLSNPTGGYPYEQYF.

The rearrangement links TRBV2 to TRBJ1-6; D unresolved. CDR1 is SNHLY, CDR2 FYNNEI, per germline. This CDR3 comprises 15 residues. V lost 6 bases to trimming and J lost 0 bases, with 9 bases between them. The CDR3 spells CASSRIGSYNSPLHF. CDR3 in DNA: TGTGCCAGCAGCAGGATAGGCTCCTATAATTCACCCCTCCACTTT.

J is TRBJ2-3 and V is TRBV7-9, with 8 bases aligning to TRBD1. V shed 5 bases, J shed 1 base, and the junction held 5 bases outside the gene matches. This CDR3 has 15 residues. CDR1 is SEHNR, CDR2 FQNEAQ, per germline (reference sequence). CDR3 sequence reads: CASSPSRGRTDTQYF. CDR3 in DNA: TGTGCCAGCAGCCCCAGCAGGGGGCGCACAGATACGCAGTATTTT.

The rearrangement links TRBV7-9 to TRBJ2-3; TRBD2 matches at 9 bases. The CDR3 loop spans 15 amino acids. V was pared by 1 base and J by 3 bases, with 2 bases of the junction left unmatched. The germline V gene encodes CDR1 SEHNR and CDR2 FQNEAQ (reference sequence). The CDR3 nucleotides read TGTGCCAGCAGCTTAGGTAGCGGGGGAACAGATACGCAGTATTTT. Its protein is CASSLGSGGTDTQYF. Full variable domain (remainder filled in from reference TRBV7-9 and TRBJ2-3): DTGVSQNPRHKITKRGQNVTFRCDPISEHNRLYWYRQTLGQGPEFLTYFQNEAQLEKSRLLSDRFSAERPKGSFSTLEIQRTEQGDSAMYLCASSLGSGGTDTQYFGPGTRLTVL.

This clone occurred once. The J gene is TRBJ2-7, the V gene TRBV23-1; TRBD1 is a possible D gene (5 bases). TRBV23-1 is designated an ORF whose function remains uncertain. The CDR3 spans 13 residues. Trimming cost V 4 bases and J 4 bases, with 11 bases left between them. The CDR3 sequence is CASSPPTGYEQYF. Written as DNA, the CDR3 is TGCGCCAGCAGTCCCCCCACAGGATACGAGCAGTACTTC.

The V and J genes are TRBV4-2 and TRBJ2-2, with D unclear. The CDR3 has 16 residues. Trimming left V 2 bases short and J 3 bases short, with 13 bases between. Germline assignment: CDR1 LGHNA and CDR2 YNFKEQ. This CDR3 reads CASSQSWNDYTGELFF. CDR3 DNA: TGTGCCAGCAGCCAATCCTGGAACGACTACACCGGGGAGCTGTTTTTT.

The chain employs TRBV28 and TRBJ1-4; 7 bases fit TRBD1. The CDR3 spans 15 residues. With 3 bases clipped from V and 4 bases from J, the junction kept 5 bases outside the gene matches. Germline CDR1 MDHEN, CDR2 SYDVKM. CDR3: CASSFQGVNNEKLFF. The DNA of the CDR3 is TGTGCCAGCAGTTTTCAGGGGGTAAATAATGAAAAACTGTTTTTT.